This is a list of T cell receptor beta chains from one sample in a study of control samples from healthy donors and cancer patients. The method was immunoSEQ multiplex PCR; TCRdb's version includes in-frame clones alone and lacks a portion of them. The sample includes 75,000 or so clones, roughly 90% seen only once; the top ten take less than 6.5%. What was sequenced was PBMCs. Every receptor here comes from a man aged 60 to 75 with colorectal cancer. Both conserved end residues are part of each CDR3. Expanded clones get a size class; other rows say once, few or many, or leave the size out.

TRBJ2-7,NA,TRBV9,CASSVAGVAYEQYF
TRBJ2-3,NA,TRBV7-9,CASSLTLAGGDTQYF
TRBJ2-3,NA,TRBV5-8,CASSPGQKTSTDTQYF
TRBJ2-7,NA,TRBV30,CAWSAGDPEQYF
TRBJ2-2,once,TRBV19,CATFSTGDTGELFF
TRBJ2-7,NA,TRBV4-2,CASSQVRGAYEQYF
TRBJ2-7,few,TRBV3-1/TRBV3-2,CASSLLGQGLSYEQYF
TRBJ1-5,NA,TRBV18,CASSPPQGGMRPQHF
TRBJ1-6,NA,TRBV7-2,CASSGGQGNSPLHF
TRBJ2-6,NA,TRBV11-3,CASRHMGANVLTF
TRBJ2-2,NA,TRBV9,CASSVSGPRTGELFF
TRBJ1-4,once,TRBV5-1,CASSPSGQLNEKLFF
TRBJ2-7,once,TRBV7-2,CASSQVAAPRWEQYF
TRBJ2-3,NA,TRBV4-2,CASSQDGVVTDTQYF
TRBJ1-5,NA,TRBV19,CASSIVGGYQPQHF
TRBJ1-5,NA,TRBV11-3,CASSFGGTPRNQPQHF
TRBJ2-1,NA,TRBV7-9,CASSQKQLQAGEQFF
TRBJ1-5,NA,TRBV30,CAWSQGTGSNQPQHF
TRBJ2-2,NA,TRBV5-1,CASRTGWGAVGDGELFF
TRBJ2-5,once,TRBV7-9,CASSFSGGHQETQYF
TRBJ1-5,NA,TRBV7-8,CASSLVVGLGGNQPQHF
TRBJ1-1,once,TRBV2,CASSDRGGTEAFF
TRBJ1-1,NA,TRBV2,CASPARKNAEAFF
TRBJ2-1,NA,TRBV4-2,CASSQALAGGQVHEQFF
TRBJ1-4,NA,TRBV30,CAWKGGRLGPNEKLFF
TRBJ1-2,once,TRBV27,CASSRGSGYGYTF
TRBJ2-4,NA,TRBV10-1,CASSEGGRGIQYF
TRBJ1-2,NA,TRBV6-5,CASSYSTGLSNYTF
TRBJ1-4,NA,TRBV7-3,CASSPTGAQNEKLFF
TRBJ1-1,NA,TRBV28,CAVTRMNTEAFF
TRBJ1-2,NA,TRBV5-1,CASSPLVDYGYTF
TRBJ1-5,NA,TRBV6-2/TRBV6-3,CASSYGAGRGRSWSNQPQHF
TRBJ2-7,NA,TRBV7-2,CASSLGAVNSYEQYF
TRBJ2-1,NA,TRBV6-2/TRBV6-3,CASSYSWLAGPLVGNEQFF
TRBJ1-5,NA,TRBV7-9,CASSLGPGFNQPQHF
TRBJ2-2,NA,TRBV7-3,CASSPYRNTGELFF
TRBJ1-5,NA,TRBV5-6,CASSNGASWNQPQHF
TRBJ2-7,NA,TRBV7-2,CASSLQGGWSYEQYF
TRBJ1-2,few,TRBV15,CATSPGPGQDPRNPYYGYTF
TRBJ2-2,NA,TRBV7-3,CASSIQGQGMGQRAGELFF
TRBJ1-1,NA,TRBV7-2,CASREWAGAEAFF
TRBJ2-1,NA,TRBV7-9,CASSLATRGTYNEQFF
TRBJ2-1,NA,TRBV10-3,CAISEGAGVNEQFF